This T cell receptor beta chain was retrieved from a study of control samples from healthy donors and cancer patients. The CDR3 has 12 amino acids. CDR1 SGDLS and CDR2 YYNGEE come from the germline V gene. The V end was cut by 6 bases, the J end by 4 bases, with 8 bases between. Assay used: immunoSEQ multiplex PCR; TCRdb lists only in-frame clones, some missing. The sample holds over 150,000 clones, 90% seen once. Sequenced: blood. The V call is TRBV9, the J call TRBJ2-1; D possibly corresponds to TRBD1 (6 bases). The TCR comes from a woman aged 45 to 65 in good health. The DNA for the CDR3 is TGTGCCAGCAATCAGGGGTACAATGAGCAGTTCTTC. Translation: CASNQGYNEQFF.